This T cell receptor beta chain was recovered during a study of human T cells and chemical hapten exposure. The overall study: DPC 0.01% went on the upper back by patch test, with reading at 6 days. Alopecia areata, totalis and universalis patients, mostly female, were included. The variation in per-sample TCR yields arose mainly from small differences in pooled library volumes.

Germline V gene data show CDR1 as LGHNA and CDR2 as YNFKEQ. This CDR3 region has 14 residues. Trimming pared 0 bases from V and 8 bases from J, leaving 11 bases between. A single record per CDR3 protein comes from TCRdb applying MiXCR to the RACE reads. This repertoire shows tens of thousands of distinct CDR3 sequences, under 15% found once; its top ten account for 5.7%. Regarding the study as a whole: TCRs whose frequency exceeded 1 in 1000 remained the same following DPC sensitization.

About this clonotype: Its antigen is currently unknown.

Time point reported: patch test 3, about 24 weeks after DPC sensitization. Indicated treatment: therapeutic diphenylcyclopropenone sensitization with weekly scalp DPC. The clonotype comes from a woman aged 45-59 years with alopecia areata. Some clones in this sample may be carry-over from other donors' samples. The chain combines TRBV4-2 with TRBJ2-4, with D tentatively TRBD1 or TRBD2 (5 bases each). Sequences were derived from whole blood, sampled in connection with sensitization to the hapten diphenylcyclopropenone (DPC). The CDR3 here is CASSQDFLGDIQYF. The CDR3, as DNA: TGTGCCAGCAGCCAAGATTTCCTGGGGGACATTCAGTACTTC.